The 25 T cell receptor beta chains below all came from one sample that was sequenced in a study of shared clonotypes between healthy human individuals. Assay used: immunoSEQ multiplex PCR; TCRdb lists only in-frame clones, some missing. The sample has about 2.4 million clones; 93% are singletons. Sample: naive CD4+ T cells from PBMCs. Subset noted: CD45RA+ positively selected. The receptors derive from a man between 18 and 35 years old in good health. Some clones in this sample may be carry-over from other donors' samples.

This clone was picked up one time. The CDR3 sequence: CASSLPPTEKAFF. The CDR3 region has the DNA TGTGCCAGCAGCCTCCCACCGACAGAGAAAGCTTTCTTT. The V call is TRBV7-9, the J call TRBJ1-1, with D possibly matching TRBD1 (5 bases). This CDR3 is built from 13 residues. The V and J ends lost 5 bases and 9 bases respectively, with 16 bases between them. Germline V gives CDR1 SEHNR, CDR2 FQNEAQ (reference sequence).

V gene TRBV18 combines with J gene TRBJ2-7, with TRBD2 as a possible D gene (6 bases). CDR1 and CDR2 from the germline V gene are KGHSH and LQKENI. Trimming stripped 3 bases from V and 0 bases from J, with 12 bases between. The CDR3 consists of 15 residues. This CDR3 reads CASSPRGTYSYEQYF. The CDR3 nucleotides are TGTGCCAGCTCACCGCGTGGGACTTACTCCTACGAGCAGTACTTC.

As DNA, the CDR3 is TGTGCCAGCAGCTTGGGCCTACGGGCTGGGGCCAACGTCCTGACTTTC. This encodes CASSLGLRAGANVLTF. V usage is TRBV5-6 and J usage is TRBJ2-6; D is ambiguous. Germline values: CDR1 SGHDT, CDR2 YYEEEE. The germline V and J ends were trimmed by 0 bases and 2 bases, with 9 bases remaining between them. There are 16 residues in the CDR3.

In DNA form, the CDR3 reads TGTGCCAGCAGCCTGACTCGCCCTACAGAGACCCAGTACTTC. It specifies CASSLTRPTETQYF. V gene TRBV7-2 combines with J gene TRBJ2-5; D is uncertain. Trimming left V 5 bases short and J 4 bases short, with 14 bases between. Germline loops: CDR1 SGHTA, CDR2 FQGNSA. This CDR3 comprises 14 residues.

Worth noting for this clone: Other DNA variants within this sample encode the same CDR3. This sequence joins TRBV20-1 and TRBJ2-1, with D uncertain. This CDR3 spans 10 amino acids. Germline-derived CDR1 and CDR2 are DFQATT and SNEGSKA (reference sequence). The CDR3 loop is CSASGYEQFF. CDR3 DNA: TGCAGCGCGTCTGGCTACGAGCAGTTCTTC.

The chain links TRBV6-6 to TRBJ1-5, with 7 nucleotides matching TRBD1. Germline V CDR1 and CDR2: MNHNY, SVGAGI (reference sequence). The CDR3 has 15 amino acids. J was trimmed by 3 bases and V by 2 bases; bases with no gene match: 4. The CDR3 bases are TGTGCCAGCAGTTACCGGGACAGTCCCAATCAGCCCCAGCATTTT. It encodes CASSYRDSPNQPQHF.

In this sample, this clone turned up once. The chain has TRBV4-3 and TRBJ1-2; D may be TRBD1 (6 bases). This CDR3 comprises 16 residues. Trimming cost V 4 bases and J 4 bases, with 19 bases left between them. Germline lookup yields CDR1 LGHNA and CDR2 YSLEER. CDR3 sequence (DNA): TGCGCCAGCAGCCCCTATCACACACAGGGAATCTATGGCTACACCTTC. Protein product: CASSPYHTQGIYGYTF.

The chain is built from TRBV11-3 and TRBJ2-5, with D maybe TRBD2 (5 bases). V was shortened by 5 bases and J by 2 bases, with 9 bases between the two germline ends. This CDR3 has 13 amino acids. Germline V gene lookup returns CDR1 SGHNT and CDR2 YENEEA. CDR3 amino acids: CASSVTRQETQYF. The CDR3 DNA reads as TGTGCCAGCAGCGTAACTAGACAAGAGACCCAGTACTTC.

The chain recombines TRBV20-1 with TRBJ2-2; D remains ambiguous. The CDR3 has 11 amino acids. The V end lost 5 bases, the J end lost 8 bases, and 9 bases lay between the germline ends. The germline V gene encodes CDR1 DFQATT and CDR2 SNEGSKA (reference sequence). Here the CDR3 reads CSAPEQGELFF. CDR3 nucleotide sequence: TGCAGTGCTCCGGAACAGGGGGAGCTGTTTTTT.

V usage is TRBV7-3 and J usage is TRBJ2-1; 7 bases fit TRBD1. Per the germline V gene, CDR1 is SGHTA and CDR2 is FQGTGA. The CDR3 extends over 16 amino acids. V shed 4 bases, J shed 0 bases, and the junction held 6 bases outside the gene matches. The CDR3 DNA is TGTGCCAGCAGCTCTACAACAGGGGCCTCCTACAATGAGCAGTTCTTC. Amino acids: CASSSTTGASYNEQFF.

The rearrangement links TRBV7-3 to TRBJ1-2, with D maybe TRBD1 (5 bases). The CDR3 contains 14 residues. V was clipped by 2 bases and J by 8 bases, with 15 bases between them. Germline CDR1 reads SGHTA; CDR2 reads FQGTGA. The chain's CDR3 is CASSLAAGSGGYTF. CDR3 in DNA: TGTGCCAGCAGCTTAGCCGCAGGGAGTGGCGGCTACACCTTC. The full variable domain, rest sourced from reference TRBV7-3 and TRBJ1-2, is GAGVSQTPSNKVTEKGKYVELRCDPISGHTALYWYRQSLGQGPEFLIYFQGTGAADDSGLPNDRFFAVRPEGSVSTLKIQRTERGDSAVYLCASSLAAGSGGYTFGSGTRLTVV.

This clone was recorded only once. The rearrangement uses TRBV18 and TRBJ2-7; D is unresolved. CDR1 KGHSH and CDR2 LQKENI come from the germline V gene. Trimming took 2 bases from V and 4 from J, leaving 9 bases between them. The CDR3 is 13 residues long. As DNA, the CDR3 is TGTGCCAGCTCACCAGACTTTGTGTACGAGCAGTACTTC. Its protein is CASSPDFVYEQYF.

The V gene is TRBV19, the J gene TRBJ2-3; D may be TRBD1 (6 bases). Trimming stripped 8 bases from V and 2 bases from J, with 14 bases between. The CDR3 is 14 amino acids. CDR1 and CDR2 (germline): LNHDA, SQIVND (reference sequence). CDR3 protein: CASLGQGYTDTQYF. The DNA of the CDR3 is TGTGCCAGTTTGGGGCAGGGGTACACAGATACGCAGTATTTT.

CDR3 residues: CASSEPGYQETQYF. In DNA, the CDR3 is TGTGCCAGCAGTGAACCAGGGTACCAAGAGACCCAGTACTTC. The V call is TRBV6-1, the J call TRBJ2-5; TRBD1 is a possible D gene (5 bases). The CDR3 is made up of 14 amino acids. From germline, CDR1 is MNHNS and CDR2 SASEGT. V gave up 2 bases and J gave up 0 bases, with 7 bases separating them.

The chain combines TRBV19 with TRBJ1-5; a weak D match, TRBD1 (6 bases). Germline V gene lookup returns CDR1 LNHDA and CDR2 SQIVND (reference sequence). This CDR3 contains 14 residues. The V end was cut by 9 bases, the J end by 1 base, with 13 bases between. CDR3 sequence (DNA): TGTGCCAGCGGGGAGGGGGGGAGCAATCAGCCCCAGCATTTT. It is translated as CASGEGGSNQPQHF.

CDR3: CASSQGFSVQGGNTIYF. In nucleotides, the CDR3 is TGCGCCAGCAGCCAAGGTTTTAGCGTGCAGGGGGGAAACACCATATATTTT. The J gene is TRBJ1-3, the V gene TRBV4-1; TRBD1 might be the D (6 bases). V gave up 1 base and J gave up 4 bases, with 17 bases separating them. This CDR3 contains 17 residues. CDR1 and CDR2 from the germline V gene are MGHRA and YSYEKL.

The chain employs TRBV28 and TRBJ1-4, with D perhaps TRBD1 (5 bases). Germline values: CDR1 MDHEN, CDR2 SYDVKM. The CDR3 consists of 13 residues. V gave up 7 bases and J gave up 7 bases, with 13 bases separating them. CDR3 nucleotide sequence: TGTGCCAGCATTCAGGGAGGGAGTGAAAAACTGTTTTTT. It translates to CASIQGGSEKLFF.

Points on this clone: Other DNA sequences in the same sample also yield this CDR3. The chain employs TRBV19 and TRBJ1-2; D is unresolved. V dropped 3 bases and J dropped 2 bases, with 4 bases sitting between them. This CDR3 region has 12 residues. The germline V gene has CDR1 LNHDA and CDR2 SQIVND (reference sequence). The CDR3 sequence is CASSISNYGYTF. The CDR3 nucleotides read TGTGCCAGTAGTATTTCGAACTATGGCTACACCTTC.

This rearrangement joins TRBV28 to TRBJ2-1; perhaps TRBD2 as D (6 bases). There are 15 residues in the CDR3. V dropped 5 bases and J dropped 4 bases, with 15 bases sitting between them. Germline-derived CDR1 and CDR2 are MDHEN and SYDVKM. The DNA of the CDR3 is TGTGCCAGCAGTACCTGGCAGGGAGGTTACAATGAGCAGTTCTTC. Amino acid sequence: CASSTWQGGYNEQFF.

J is TRBJ2-7 and V is TRBV28; D tentatively reads TRBD1 or TRBD2 (5 bases each). Germline V gene sequence: CDR1 MDHEN, CDR2 SYDVKM. With 7 bases removed from V and 6 bases from J, the gap between germline ends came to 22 bases. This CDR3 comprises 15 residues. The CDR3 DNA follows: TGTGCCAGCAAGGCCCCCGGGGCGGTGGTCGGCGAGCAGTACTTC. It translates to CASKAPGAVVGEQYF.

The J gene is TRBJ2-7, the V gene TRBV5-1, with D possibly matching TRBD1 (6 bases). CDR3 size: 15 residues. Trimming stripped 4 bases from V and 0 bases from J, with 14 bases between. Germline CDR1 reads SGHRS; CDR2 reads YFSETQ. Here the CDR3 reads CASSGSRDTSYEQYF. As DNA, the CDR3 is TGCGCCAGCAGCGGCTCCCGGGACACCTCCTACGAGCAGTACTTC.

Regarding this clone: The same CDR3 arises from other DNA sequences in this sample as well. V usage is TRBV4-2 and J usage is TRBJ1-2; 7 bases map to TRBD1. Per germline, CDR1 LGHNA and CDR2 YNFKEQ. The V segment lost 2 bases and the J segment 4 bases; nucleotides outside the gene matches: 4. The CDR3 sequence is 14 residues long. Here the CDR3 reads CASSQTTGSYGYTF. The DNA for the CDR3 is TGTGCCAGCAGCCAAACGACAGGGAGCTATGGCTACACCTTC.

This rearrangement joins TRBV30 to TRBJ2-7; TRBD1 might be the D (6 bases). V was trimmed by 2 bases and J by 3 bases, leaving 11 bases between them. CDR1 and CDR2 from the germline V gene are GTSNPN and SVGIG (reference sequence). The CDR3 runs to 13 residues. CDR3 sequence: CAWSPDRNYEQYF. As DNA, the CDR3 is TGTGCCTGGAGTCCGGACAGAAACTACGAGCAGTACTTC.

The chain is built from TRBV28 and TRBJ1-3; D gene ambiguous. Per the germline V gene, CDR1 is MDHEN and CDR2 is SYDVKM. Trimming stripped 6 bases from V and 2 bases from J, with 11 bases between. CDR3 length: 14 amino acids. CDR3 amino acids: CASSLLPPGNTIYF. CDR3 sequence (DNA): TGTGCCAGCAGCTTACTTCCTCCTGGAAACACCATATATTTT.

The gene calls are TRBV5-4 and TRBJ2-1; the D gene is possibly TRBD2 (6 bases). From germline, CDR1 is SGHNT and CDR2 YYREEE (reference sequence). The CDR3 runs 15 residues. The V and J ends lost 3 bases and 0 bases respectively, with 10 bases between them. The CDR3 reads CASSSDYYSYNEQFF. The CDR3 coding sequence is TGTGCCAGCAGCTCGGACTATTACTCCTACAATGAGCAGTTCTTC.